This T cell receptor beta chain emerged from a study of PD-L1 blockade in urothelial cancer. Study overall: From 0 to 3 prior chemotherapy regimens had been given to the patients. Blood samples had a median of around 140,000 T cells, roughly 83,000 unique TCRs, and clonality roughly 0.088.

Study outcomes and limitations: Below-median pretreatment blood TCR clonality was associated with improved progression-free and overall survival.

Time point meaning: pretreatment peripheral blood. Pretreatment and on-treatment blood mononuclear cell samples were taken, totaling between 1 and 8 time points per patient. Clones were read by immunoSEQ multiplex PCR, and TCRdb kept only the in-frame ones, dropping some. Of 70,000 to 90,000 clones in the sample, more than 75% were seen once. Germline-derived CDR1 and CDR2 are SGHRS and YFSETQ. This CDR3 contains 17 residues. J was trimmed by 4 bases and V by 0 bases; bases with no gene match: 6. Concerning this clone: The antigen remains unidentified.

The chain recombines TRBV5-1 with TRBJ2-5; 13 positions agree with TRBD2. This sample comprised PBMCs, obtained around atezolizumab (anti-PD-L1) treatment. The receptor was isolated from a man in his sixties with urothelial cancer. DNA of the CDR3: TGCGCCAGCAGCTTGGGGGTGACTAGCGGGGGGTTAGAGACCCAGTACTTC. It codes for CASSLGVTSGGLETQYF.